The clone carrying this T cell receptor beta chain was seen more than once but under ten times. Its antigen is currently unknown. The CDR3 runs 14 residues. Trimming stripped 1 base from V and 6 bases from J, with 11 bases between. The data belong to a study of T-cell memory formation after mild COVID-19. General study points: Balance between CD4 and CD8 was seen in clones contracting day 15 to 85, and a CD4+ lean was seen in later expanders.

Each CDR3 protein is one row after TCRdb ran MiXCR on the 5' RACE reads. The repertoire holds some 410,000 distinct CDR3 sequences, with about a quarter as singletons. Material for sequencing was PBMCs or a T cell subset sorted from them (not recorded which). This receptor was obtained from an adult woman who had mild COVID-19 (a few samples of this study predate the infection). Cell type and time point are not known. The rearrangement joins TRBV12-3 or TRBV12-4 to TRBJ2-3; unclear D gene. The CDR3 DNA reads as TGTGCCAGCAGTTTAGGGCAGGAAGGGGATACGCAGTATTTT. This translates into CASSLGQEGDTQYF.